A single sample is the source of the 20 T cell receptor beta chains below, sequenced in a study of T cells in Graves' hyperthyroidism and ophthalmopathy. Amplification yielded TCR beta CDR3 regions, with RNA transcripts as the source. First-round RT-PCR with HTBI primers amplified the TCR CDR3 region. TCRdb reanalysed the multiplex PCR reads using MiXCR and keeps one entry per CDR3 protein. The table records roughly 580,000 distinct CDR3 sequences, about 15% of them present only once. Sequenced: blood. These TCRs come from a woman between 25 and 40 years old with Graves' hyperthyroidism that later progressed to Graves' ophthalmopathy.

V and J are TRBV19 and TRBJ2-4, with D perhaps matching TRBD2 (6 bases). CDR1 and CDR2 (germline): LNHDA, SQIVND (reference sequence). There are 12 residues in the CDR3. The ends were cut back, 4 bases at V and 7 bases at J, with 8 bases in the middle. The chain's CDR3 is CASSRDWNIQYF. For the CDR3, the DNA is TGTGCCAGTAGTAGGGACTGGAACATTCAGTACTTC.

A few counts support this clonotype. This sequence joins TRBV30 and TRBJ2-6; no reliable D call. V lost 1 base to trimming and J lost 3 bases, with 10 bases between them. Germline V CDR1 and CDR2: GTSNPN, SVGIG (reference sequence). The CDR3 loop spans 15 amino acids. The DNA of the CDR3 is TGTGCCTGGAGTGGGCCCTTTGTTGGGGCCAACGTCCTGACTTTC. This codes for CAWSGPFVGANVLTF. Full variable domain (missing parts from reference TRBV30 and TRBJ2-6): SQTIHQWPATLVQPVGSPLSLECTVEGTSNPNLYWYRQAAGRGLQLLFYSVGIGQISSEVPQNLSASRPQDRQFILSSKKLLLSDSGFYLCAWSGPFVGANVLTFGAGSRLTVL.

This clonotype has a count of ten or more. The chain carries TRBV27 and TRBJ2-1; 13 bases are shared with TRBD2. The CDR3 runs to 15 residues. CDR1 and CDR2 (germline): MNHEY, SMNVEV (reference sequence). The V and J ends lost 5 bases and 9 bases, in that order; junction bases with no gene match: 7. DNA for the CDR3: TGTGCCAGCAGTCCCGGACTAGCGGGAGTAGCTGAGCAGTTCTTC. This encodes CASSPGLAGVAEQFF.

In this sample, this clonotype turned up many times. V and J are TRBV7-9 and TRBJ2-7, with 8 bases aligning to TRBD1. The V gene end was trimmed by 6 bases and the J gene end by 1 base; junction bases not matched to a gene: 8. The CDR3 spans 15 residues. Germline CDR1 reads SEHNR; CDR2 reads FQNEAQ (reference sequence). DNA for the CDR3: TGTGCCAGCAGGCCTCCGGGACAGGCTTCCTACGAGCAGTACTTC. Protein product: CASRPPGQASYEQYF.

This clonotype was observed a handful of times. V usage is TRBV19 and J usage is TRBJ2-3; no definite D call. The CDR3 has 13 amino acids. Deletions cut 4 bases from V and 4 bases from J, with 9 bases between. Germline-derived CDR1 and CDR2 are LNHDA and SQIVND (reference sequence). The CDR3 bases are TGTGCCAGTAGTAAGTCAGGAGCAGATACGCAGTATTTT. Amino acid sequence: CASSKSGADTQYF.

This clonotype appeared many times. The chain combines TRBV15 with TRBJ2-5; D could derive from TRBD1 or TRBD2 (5 bases each). The CDR3 is 14 amino acids. V lost 0 bases and J 5 bases, leaving 10 bases between the germline ends. Germline V gene lookup returns CDR1 LNHNV and CDR2 YYDKDF (reference sequence). CDR3 sequence reads: CATSRDLGDETQYF. CDR3 nucleotides: TGTGCCACCAGCAGAGATCTGGGGGACGAGACCCAGTACTTC.

In this sample, this clonotype turned up many times. The chain couples TRBV6-1 to TRBJ1-4; 7 bases are a match to TRBD1. V shed 10 bases and J 6 bases; nucleotides not matched to a gene: 11. The CDR3 is made up of 14 amino acids. Germline-derived CDR1 and CDR2 are MNHNS and SASEGT. CDR3 in amino acids: CATHWTGVYEKLFF. The DNA of the CDR3 is TGTGCCACCCATTGGACAGGAGTTTATGAAAAACTGTTTTTT.

This clonotype was picked up a small number of times. V is TRBV4-2 and J is TRBJ2-7; no clear D gene. Deletions cut 0 bases from V and 1 base from J, with 10 bases between. Germline CDR1 and CDR2: LGHNA and YNFKEQ. The CDR3 loop spans 15 amino acids. The CDR3 region has the DNA TGTGCCAGCAGCCAAGAGGGCCAGGTATCCTACGAGCAGTACTTC. Its translation is CASSQEGQVSYEQYF.

The sample holds many counts of this clonotype. The V and J genes are TRBV18 and TRBJ1-1; tentatively, D is TRBD1 (6 bases). CDR1 KGHSH and CDR2 LQKENI come from the germline V gene. The ends were cut back, 8 bases at V and 1 base at J, with 14 bases in the middle. The CDR3 has 14 amino acids. The CDR3 is CASQLGGWNTEAFF. DNA for the CDR3: TGTGCCAGCCAGCTCGGGGGCTGGAACACTGAAGCTTTCTTT.

This clonotype was recorded many times. The V gene is TRBV11-2, the J gene TRBJ2-1; D gene ambiguous. Germline lookup yields CDR1 SGHAT and CDR2 FQNNGV. This CDR3 spans 12 amino acids. Trimming stripped 4 bases from V and 7 bases from J, with 8 bases between. The CDR3 DNA sequence: TGTGCCAGCAGCTCTGCCGTGAATGAGCAGTTCTTC. It encodes CASSSAVNEQFF.

This clonotype was detected ten times or more. The rearrangement joins TRBV9 to TRBJ2-2; D is undetermined. This CDR3 spans 15 amino acids. The V end lost 4 bases, the J end lost 3 bases, and 13 bases lay between the germline ends. Germline-derived CDR1 and CDR2 are SGDLS and YYNGEE. CDR3 bases: TGTGCCAGCAGCATGGGTGGCTTCGACACCGGGGAGCTGTTTTTT. It codes for CASSMGGFDTGELFF.

This clonotype was seen a few times. The chain has TRBV28 and TRBJ2-3, with TRBD1 as a possible D gene (8 bases). Per the germline V gene, CDR1 is MDHEN and CDR2 is SYDVKM. The CDR3 consists of 15 residues. Trimming cost V 6 bases and J 4 bases, with 17 bases left between them. The CDR3 here is CASSPNRGGPDTQYF. The CDR3 nucleotides are TGTGCCAGCAGCCCAAACAGGGGGGGCCCAGATACGCAGTATTTT.

The gene calls are TRBV20-1 and TRBJ2-2, with 9 bases fitting TRBD2. CDR3 length: 16 residues. The J segment lost 0 bases and the V segment lost 6 bases, leaving 8 bases of the junction unmatched. Germline loops: CDR1 DFQATT, CDR2 SNEGSKA (reference sequence). The CDR3 reads CSAPGLAGSNTGELFF. CDR3 nucleotides: TGCAGTGCCCCGGGGCTAGCGGGGTCGAACACCGGGGAGCTGTTTTTT.

This clonotype showed up many times. CDR3 amino acids: CASSPQGQFYEQYF. CDR3 nucleotide sequence: TGTGCCAGCAGTCCCCAGGGACAGTTCTACGAGCAGTACTTC. The V gene is TRBV27, the J gene TRBJ2-7; 7 bases are shared with TRBD1. Per germline, CDR1 MNHEY and CDR2 SMNVEV (reference sequence). This CDR3 region has 14 residues. V was pared by 5 bases and J by 3 bases, with 7 bases of the junction left unmatched.

This clonotype was observed a handful of times. V usage is TRBV4-3 and J usage is TRBJ1-1; D call uncertain. Deletions cut 0 bases from V and 7 bases from J, with 9 bases between. Germline assignment: CDR1 LGHNA and CDR2 YSLEER. The CDR3 covers 13 residues. CDR3 DNA: TGCGCCAGCAGCCAAGATAGCTGGCGTGAAGCTTTCTTT. Amino acids: CASSQDSWREAFF.

V gene TRBV30 combines with J gene TRBJ2-2; D is unresolved. From germline, CDR1 is GTSNPN and CDR2 SVGIG (reference sequence). V was pared by 2 bases and J by 5 bases, with 6 bases between. The CDR3 runs to 12 residues. CDR3 residues: CAWSPITGELFF. The DNA for the CDR3 is TGTGCCTGGAGTCCCATAACCGGGGAGCTGTTTTTT.

This clonotype was detected ten times or more. The CDR3 DNA reads as TGTGCCAGCAGATCTAACAGGGACAGCTATGGCTACACCTTC. It encodes CASRSNRDSYGYTF. The chain is built from TRBV11-2 and TRBJ1-2, with 7 nucleotides matching TRBD1. Germline V gene sequence: CDR1 SGHAT, CDR2 FQNNGV. The CDR3 totals 14 residues. J was trimmed by 4 bases and V by 6 bases; bases with no gene match: 8.

This clonotype was seen a handful of times. The chain uses TRBV11-3 and TRBJ1-2; 9 bases agree with TRBD1. The CDR3 is made up of 15 amino acids. Losses at the gene ends were 3 bases for V and 4 bases for J; bases not matched to a gene: 6. Germline V gene lookup returns CDR1 SGHNT and CDR2 YENEEA. CDR3 region: CASSFWTGESYGYTF. CDR3 nucleotide sequence: TGTGCCAGCAGCTTCTGGACAGGGGAATCCTATGGCTACACCTTC.

This clonotype was counted ten times or more. The chain employs TRBV30 and TRBJ1-6, with TRBD1 matching over 9 bases. CDR3 size: 14 residues. The V gene's germline CDR1 is GTSNPN and CDR2 SVGIG (reference sequence). The junction had 4 bases not matched to a gene; V was cut back by 3 bases and J by 7 bases. The CDR3 region is CAWRTGTGNSPLHF. Here the CDR3 DNA reads TGTGCCTGGAGAACCGGGACAGGGAATTCACCCCTCCACTTT.

This clonotype was picked up many times. The V call is TRBV6-2 or TRBV6-3, the J call TRBJ2-7, with TRBD2 matching 9 bases. Losses at the gene ends were 10 bases for V and 9 bases for J; bases not matched to a gene: 19. Germline V CDR1 and CDR2: MNHEY, SVGEGT. The CDR3 has 15 residues. The CDR3 here is CAIRVELAGLVGQYF. The CDR3 DNA reads TGTGCCATCCGGGTTGAGCTAGCGGGACTCGTCGGGCAGTACTTC.